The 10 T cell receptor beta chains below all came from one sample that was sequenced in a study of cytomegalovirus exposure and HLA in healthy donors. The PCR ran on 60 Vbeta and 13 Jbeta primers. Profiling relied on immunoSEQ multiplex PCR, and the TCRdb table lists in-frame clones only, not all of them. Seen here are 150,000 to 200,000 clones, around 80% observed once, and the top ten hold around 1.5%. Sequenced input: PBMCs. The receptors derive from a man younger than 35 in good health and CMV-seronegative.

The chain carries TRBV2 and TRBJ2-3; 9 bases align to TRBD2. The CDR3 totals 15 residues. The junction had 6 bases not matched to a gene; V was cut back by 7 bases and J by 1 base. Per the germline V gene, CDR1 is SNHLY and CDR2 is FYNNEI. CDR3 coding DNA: TGTGCCAGCAAGCGGGAGCGGGGGGGCACAGATACGCAGTATTTT. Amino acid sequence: CASKRERGGTDTQYF.

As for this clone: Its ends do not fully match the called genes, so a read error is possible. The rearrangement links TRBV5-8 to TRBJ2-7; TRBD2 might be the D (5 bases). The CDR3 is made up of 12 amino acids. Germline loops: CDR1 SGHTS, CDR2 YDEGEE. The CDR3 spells CASSLSDYQQYF. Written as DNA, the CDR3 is TGTGCCAGCAGCTTGTCCGACTACCAGCAGTACTTC.

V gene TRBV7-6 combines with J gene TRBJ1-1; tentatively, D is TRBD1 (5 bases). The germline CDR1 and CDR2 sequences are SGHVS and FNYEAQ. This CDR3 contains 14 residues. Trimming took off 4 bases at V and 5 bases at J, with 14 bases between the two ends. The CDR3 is CASSSTVGATEAFF. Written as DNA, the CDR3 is TGTGCCAGCAGCTCTACAGTAGGGGCGACTGAAGCTTTCTTT.

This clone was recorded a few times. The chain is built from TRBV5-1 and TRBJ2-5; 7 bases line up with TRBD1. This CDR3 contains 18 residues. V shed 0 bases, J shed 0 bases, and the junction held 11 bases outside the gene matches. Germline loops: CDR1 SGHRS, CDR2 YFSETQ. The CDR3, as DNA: TGCGCCAGCAGCTTGGTGGTACAGGGGTACACAAACCAAGAGACCCAGTACTTC. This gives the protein CASSLVVQGYTNQETQYF.

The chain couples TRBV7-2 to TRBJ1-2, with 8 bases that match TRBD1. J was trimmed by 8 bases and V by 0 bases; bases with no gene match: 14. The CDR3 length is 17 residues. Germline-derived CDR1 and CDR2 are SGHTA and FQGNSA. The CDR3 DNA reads TGTGCCAGCAGCTTAGCGTCCCAGGGGGCGCAATCGGGCGGCTACACCTTC. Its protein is CASSLASQGAQSGGYTF. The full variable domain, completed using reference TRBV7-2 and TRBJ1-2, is GAGVSQSPSNKVTEKGKDVELRCDPISGHTALYWYRQSLGQGLEFLIYFQGNSAPDKSGLPSDRFSAERTGGSVSTLTIQRTQQEDSAVYLCASSLASQGAQSGGYTFGSGTRLTVV.

CDR3: CASSRDSHTGELFF. Written as DNA, the CDR3 is TGTGCCAGCAGCCGTGACAGTCACACCGGGGAGCTGTTTTTT. The chain employs TRBV27 and TRBJ2-2, with a weak D call TRBD1 (5 bases). The V gene's germline CDR1 is MNHEY and CDR2 SMNVEV (reference sequence). The CDR3 runs 14 residues. V was clipped by 6 bases and J by 3 bases, with 11 bases between them.

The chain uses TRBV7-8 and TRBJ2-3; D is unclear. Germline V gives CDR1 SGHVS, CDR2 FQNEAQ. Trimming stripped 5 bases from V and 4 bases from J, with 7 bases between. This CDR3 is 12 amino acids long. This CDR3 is CASSLGPDTQYF. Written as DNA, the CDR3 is TGTGCCAGCAGCCTGGGCCCAGATACGCAGTATTTT.

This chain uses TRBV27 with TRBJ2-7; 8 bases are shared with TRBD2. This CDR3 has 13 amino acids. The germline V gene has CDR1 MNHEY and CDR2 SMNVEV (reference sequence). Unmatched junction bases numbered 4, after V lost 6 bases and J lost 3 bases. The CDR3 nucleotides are TGTGCCAGCAGACCAGCGGGAGACTACGAGCAGTACTTC. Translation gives CASRPAGDYEQYF.

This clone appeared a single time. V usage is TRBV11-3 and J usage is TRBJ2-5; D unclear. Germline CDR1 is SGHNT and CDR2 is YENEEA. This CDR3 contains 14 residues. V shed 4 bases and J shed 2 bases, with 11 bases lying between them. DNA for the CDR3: TGTGCCAGCAGCTCGAGACATTTACAAGAGACCCAGTACTTC. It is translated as CASSSRHLQETQYF.

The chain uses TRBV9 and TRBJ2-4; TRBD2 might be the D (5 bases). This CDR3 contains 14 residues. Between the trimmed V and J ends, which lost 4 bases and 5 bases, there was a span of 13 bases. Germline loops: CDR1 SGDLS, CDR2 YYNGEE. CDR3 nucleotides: TGTGCCAGCAGCCCGCGAGGGCGGCAAAACATTCAGTACTTC. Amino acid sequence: CASSPRGRQNIQYF.